Listed below are T cell receptor beta chains from one sample, sequenced in a study of blood T cell repertoires in COVID-19. Clones were sequenced by immunoSEQ multiplex PCR, and TCRdb holds only the in-frame ones, with some missing. The sample yields roughly 190,000 clones, roughly four fifths seen once. The sample taken for sequencing was peripheral blood. Source of these receptors: an older woman with active or convalescent COVID-19. Both conserved end residues are part of each CDR3. A D gene is named only where the DNA matches it firmly. Size is stated for part of the rows, as once, few or many counts, or as a class when the clone is expanded.

abundance	v_gene	d_gene	j_gene	CDR3nt	CDR3aa
few	TRBV5-1	TRBD1	TRBJ1-2	TGCGCCAGCAGTATAAGACAGGGAAGTGGCTACACCTTC	CASSIRQGSGYTF
few	TRBV28	NA	TRBJ1-2	TGTGCCAGCAGTTCCCCGGGAGCGGGTCTTGATGGCTACACCTTC	CASSSPGAGLDGYTF
NA	TRBV7-9	NA	TRBJ2-7	TGTGCCAGCAGCGGACACCCCTACGAGCAGTACTTC	CASSGHPYEQYF
NA	TRBV7-9	NA	TRBJ2-7	TGTGCCAGCAGCTTAAGAGGGCAGGGGTTTAATTACGAGCAGTACTTC	CASSLRGQGFNYEQYF
NA	TRBV5-4	TRBD2	TRBJ2-3	TGTGCCAGCAGCCGTGACCCAGCGGGGATGGCAGATACGCAGTATTTT	CASSRDPAGMADTQYF
NA	TRBV6-6	TRBD2	TRBJ2-7	TGTGCCAGCAGGGATCTAGCGGGAGGCTCCTACGAGCAGTACTTC	CASRDLAGGSYEQYF
NA	TRBV6-6	TRBD1	TRBJ1-2	TGTGCCATTAGGACAGGGGATGGCTACACCTTC	CAIRTGDGYTF
few	TRBV3-1/TRBV3-2	NA	TRBJ2-5	TGTGCCAGCGAACTTCAGGCATCGGAGACCCAGTACTTC	CASELQASETQYF
once	TRBV7-3	TRBD2	TRBJ2-2	TGTGCCAGCAGCCCATCTAGCGGGAGGCGCGGGGAGCTGTTTTTT	CASSPSSGRRGELFF
NA	TRBV27	TRBD2	TRBJ2-1	TGTGCCAGCAGGGCCTTTAGCGGGAGGGCCTACAATGAGCAGTTCTTC	CASRAFSGRAYNEQFF
NA	TRBV9	TRBD1	TRBJ1-5	TGTGCCAGCAGCGTAGGGGACAGGGGGGCTAGCAATCAGCCCCAGCATTTT	CASSVGDRGASNQPQHF
NA	TRBV9	TRBD2	TRBJ2-7	TGTGCCAGCAGCCCCTCCCCCGGGACTAGTAGATACGAGCAGTACTTC	CASSPSPGTSRYEQYF
NA	TRBV3-1/TRBV3-2	TRBD2	TRBJ2-3	TGTGCCAGCAGCTCCCGCCTAGCGGCTAGCACAGATACGCAGTATTTT	CASSSRLAASTDTQYF
NA	TRBV28	NA	TRBJ2-1	TGTGCCAGCAGTTTAGAGCCCCCGGGGAACAATGAGCAGTTCTTC	CASSLEPPGNNEQFF
NA	TRBV9	TRBD2	TRBJ2-1	TGTGCCAGCAGCGTAGGGCTGGCGGGAGTGGTCAGTGAGCAGTTCTTC	CASSVGLAGVVSEQFF
NA	TRBV7-9	NA	TRBJ2-2	TGTGCCAGCAGCTTAGATAGCGCGATCACCGGGGAGCTGTTTTTT	CASSLDSAITGELFF
NA	TRBV4-1	TRBD1	TRBJ2-1	TGCGCCAGCAGCCAGGGACAGGGTGAATACAATGAGCAGTTCTTC	CASSQGQGEYNEQFF
NA	TRBV28	TRBD2	TRBJ2-5	TGTGCCAGCAGATGGACTAGCGGACAAGAGACCCAGTACTTC	CASRWTSGQETQYF
NA	TRBV5-1	TRBD2	TRBJ2-1	TGCGCCAGCAGCTTGGGAGCTAGCGGGAGGGCCTGGCAGTTTGATGAGCAGTTCTTC	CASSLGASGRAWQFDEQFF
NA	TRBV3-1/TRBV3-2	TRBD1	TRBJ2-1	TGTGCCAGCAGCGGACAGGGTAGCGCCTACAATGAGCAGTTCTTC	CASSGQGSAYNEQFF
once	TRBV7-2	NA	TRBJ2-5	TGTGCCAGCAGCTCCGCGGAGACCCAGTACTTC	CASSSAETQYF
NA	TRBV3-1/TRBV3-2	NA	TRBJ1-6	TGTGCCAGCAGAACCACCTACAGCTCCTATAATTCACCCCTCCACTTT	CASRTTYSSYNSPLHF
NA	TRBV6-6	NA	TRBJ1-2	TGTGCCAGCAGTTCCCGTCAGGACAGCAACTATGGCTACACCTTC	CASSSRQDSNYGYTF
NA	TRBV5-1	TRBD2	TRBJ2-1	TGCGCCAGCAGCTCTGGACTAGCGGGCAACAATGAGCAGTTCTTC	CASSSGLAGNNEQFF
NA	TRBV18	TRBD1	TRBJ1-2	TGTGCCAGCTCAACCGCCGGGACAGACTATGGCTACACCTTC	CASSTAGTDYGYTF
NA	TRBV11-2	TRBD1	TRBJ1-1	TGTGCCAGCAGCTTCATGGACAGGGGGCACACTGAAGCTTTCTTT	CASSFMDRGHTEAFF
NA	TRBV19	NA	TRBJ1-1	TGTGCCAGTTCTCCATTGGGGTCGGCAGGGATGAACACTGAAGCTTTCTTT	CASSPLGSAGMNTEAFF
NA	TRBV5-1	NA	TRBJ1-4	TGCGCCAGCAGCTTGGATGGCACTAATGAAAAACTGTTTTTT	CASSLDGTNEKLFF